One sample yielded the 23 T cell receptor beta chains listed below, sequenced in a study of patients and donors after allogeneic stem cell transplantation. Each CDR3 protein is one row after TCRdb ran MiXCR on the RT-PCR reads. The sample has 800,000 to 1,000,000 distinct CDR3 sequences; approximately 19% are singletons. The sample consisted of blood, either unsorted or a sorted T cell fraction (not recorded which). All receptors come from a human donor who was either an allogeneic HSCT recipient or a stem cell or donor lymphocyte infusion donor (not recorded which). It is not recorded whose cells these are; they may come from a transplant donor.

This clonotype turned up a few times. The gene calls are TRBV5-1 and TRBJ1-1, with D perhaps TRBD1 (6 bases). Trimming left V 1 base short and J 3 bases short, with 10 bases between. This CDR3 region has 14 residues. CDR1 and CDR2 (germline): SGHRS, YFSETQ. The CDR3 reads CASSLHRQDTEAFF. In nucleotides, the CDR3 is TGCGCCAGCAGCTTGCACAGACAGGACACTGAAGCTTTCTTT. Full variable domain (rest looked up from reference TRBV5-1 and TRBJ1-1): KAGVTQTPRYLIKTRGQQVTLSCSPISGHRSVSWYQQTPGQGLQFLFEYFSETQRNKGNFPGRFSGRQFSNSRSEMNVSTLELGDSALYLCASSLHRQDTEAFFGQGTRLTVV.

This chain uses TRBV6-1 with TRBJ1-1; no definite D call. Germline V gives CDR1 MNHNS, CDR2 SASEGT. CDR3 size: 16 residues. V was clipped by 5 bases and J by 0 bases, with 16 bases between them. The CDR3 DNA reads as TGTGCCAGCAGTATGCGAAAAGGGTGGGTGAACACTGAAGCTTTCTTT. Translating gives CASSMRKGWVNTEAFF.

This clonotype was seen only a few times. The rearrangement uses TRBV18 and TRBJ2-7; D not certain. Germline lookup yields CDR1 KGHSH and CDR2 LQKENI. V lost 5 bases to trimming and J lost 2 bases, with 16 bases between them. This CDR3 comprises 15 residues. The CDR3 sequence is CASSSFTGLTYEQYF. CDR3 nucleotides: TGTGCCAGCTCATCTTTCACGGGCCTCACCTACGAGCAGTACTTC.

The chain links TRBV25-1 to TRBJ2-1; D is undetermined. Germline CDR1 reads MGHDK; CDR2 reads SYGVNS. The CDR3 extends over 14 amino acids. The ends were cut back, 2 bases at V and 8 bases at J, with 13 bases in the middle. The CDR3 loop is CASSEIGLTDEQFF. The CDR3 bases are TGTGCCAGCAGTGAAATAGGGTTAACTGATGAGCAGTTCTTC.

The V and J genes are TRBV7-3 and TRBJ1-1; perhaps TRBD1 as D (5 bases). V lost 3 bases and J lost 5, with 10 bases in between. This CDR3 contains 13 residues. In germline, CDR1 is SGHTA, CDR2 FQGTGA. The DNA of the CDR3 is TGTGCCAGCAGCTTGATAGGGGAAACTGAAGCTTTCTTT. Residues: CASSLIGETEAFF.

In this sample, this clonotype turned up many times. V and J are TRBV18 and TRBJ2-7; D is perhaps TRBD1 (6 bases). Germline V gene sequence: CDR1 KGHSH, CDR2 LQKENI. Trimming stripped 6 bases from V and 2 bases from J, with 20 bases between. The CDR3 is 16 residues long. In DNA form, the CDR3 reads TGTGCCAGCTCCCGGACACAGGGAGAATGGGCCTACGAGCAGTACTTC. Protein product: CASSRTQGEWAYEQYF. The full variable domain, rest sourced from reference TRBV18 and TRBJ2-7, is NAGVMQNPRHLVRRRGQEARLRCSPMKGHSHVYWYRQLPEEGLKFMVYLQKENIIDESGMPKERFSAEFPKEGPSILRIQQVVRGDSAAYFCASSRTQGEWAYEQYFGPGTRLTVT.

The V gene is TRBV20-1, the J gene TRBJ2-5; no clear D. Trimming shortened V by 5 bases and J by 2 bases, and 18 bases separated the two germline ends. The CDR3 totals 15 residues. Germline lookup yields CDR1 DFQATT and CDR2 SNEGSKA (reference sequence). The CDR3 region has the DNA TGCAGTGCTCCCCGTAGCACGGCGGAACAAGAGACCCAGTACTTC. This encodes CSAPRSTAEQETQYF.

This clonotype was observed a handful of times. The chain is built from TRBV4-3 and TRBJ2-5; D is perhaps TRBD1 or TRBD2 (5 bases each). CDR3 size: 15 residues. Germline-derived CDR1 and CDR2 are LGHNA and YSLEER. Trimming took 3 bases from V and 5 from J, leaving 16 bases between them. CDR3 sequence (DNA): TGCGCCAGCAGCCAGGCCTGGGACCGCTCGGAGACCCAGTACTTC. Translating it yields CASSQAWDRSETQYF.

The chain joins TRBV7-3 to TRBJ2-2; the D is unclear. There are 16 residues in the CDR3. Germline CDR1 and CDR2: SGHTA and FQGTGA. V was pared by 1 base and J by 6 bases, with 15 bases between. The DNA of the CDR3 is TGTGCCAGCAGCTTAATGGCGAACAGTCAGGCCGGGGAGCTGTTTTTT. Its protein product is CASSLMANSQAGELFF.

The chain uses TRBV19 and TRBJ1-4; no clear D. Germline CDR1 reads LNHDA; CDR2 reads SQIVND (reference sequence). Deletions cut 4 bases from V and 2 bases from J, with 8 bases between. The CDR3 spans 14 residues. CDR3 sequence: CASSKRVTNEKLFF. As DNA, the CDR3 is TGTGCCAGTAGTAAGAGGGTGACTAATGAAAAACTGTTTTTT.

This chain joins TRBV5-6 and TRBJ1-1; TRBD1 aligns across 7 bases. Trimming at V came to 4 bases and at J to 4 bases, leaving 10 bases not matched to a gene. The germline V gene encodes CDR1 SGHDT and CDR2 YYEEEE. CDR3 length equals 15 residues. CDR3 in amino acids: CASSPDRPGGTEAFF. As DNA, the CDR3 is TGTGCCAGCAGCCCCGACCGCCCAGGGGGCACTGAAGCTTTCTTT.

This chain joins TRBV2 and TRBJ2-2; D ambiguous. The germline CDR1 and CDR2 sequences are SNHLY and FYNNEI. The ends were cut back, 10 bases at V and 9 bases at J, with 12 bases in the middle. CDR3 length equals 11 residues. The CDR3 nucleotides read TGTGCCAAGTTTTACGGCAGGGAGCTGTTTTTT. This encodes CAKFYGRELFF.

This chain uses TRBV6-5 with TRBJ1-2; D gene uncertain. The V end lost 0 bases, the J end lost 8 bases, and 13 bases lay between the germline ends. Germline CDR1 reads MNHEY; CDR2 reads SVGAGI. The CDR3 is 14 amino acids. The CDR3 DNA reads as TGTGCCAGCAGTTACTCTACTATCCGAAGAGGCTACACCTTC. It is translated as CASSYSTIRRGYTF.

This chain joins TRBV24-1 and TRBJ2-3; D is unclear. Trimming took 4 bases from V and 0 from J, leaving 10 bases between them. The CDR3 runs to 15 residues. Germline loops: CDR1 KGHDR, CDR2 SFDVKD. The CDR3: CATSERAASTDTQYF. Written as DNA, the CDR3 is TGTGCCACCAGTGAAAGGGCAGCCAGCACAGATACGCAGTATTTT.

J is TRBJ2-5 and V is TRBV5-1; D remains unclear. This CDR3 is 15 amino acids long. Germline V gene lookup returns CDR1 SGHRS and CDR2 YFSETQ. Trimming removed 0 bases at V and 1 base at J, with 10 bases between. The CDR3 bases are TGCGCCAGCAGCTTGGGGAACGGAGTCCAAGAGACCCAGTACTTC. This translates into CASSLGNGVQETQYF.

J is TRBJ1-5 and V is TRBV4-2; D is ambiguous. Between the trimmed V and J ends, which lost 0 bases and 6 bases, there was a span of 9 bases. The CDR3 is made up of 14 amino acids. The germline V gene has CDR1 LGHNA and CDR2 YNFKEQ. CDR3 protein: CASSQDLGSQPQHF. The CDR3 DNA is TGTGCCAGCAGCCAAGATTTAGGTTCTCAGCCCCAGCATTTT.

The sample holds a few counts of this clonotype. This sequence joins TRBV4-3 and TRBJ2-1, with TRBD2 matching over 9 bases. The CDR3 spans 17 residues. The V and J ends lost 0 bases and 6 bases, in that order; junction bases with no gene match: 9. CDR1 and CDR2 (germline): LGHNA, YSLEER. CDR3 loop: CASSQDSSGGHRNEQFF. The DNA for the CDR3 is TGCGCCAGCAGCCAAGATTCGAGCGGGGGGCATCGCAATGAGCAGTTCTTC.

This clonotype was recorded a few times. The CDR3 loop is CASSVSFGPGNEQFF. The CDR3 coding sequence is TGCGCCAGCAGCGTAAGTTTCGGGCCTGGGAATGAGCAGTTCTTC. V usage is TRBV4-3 and J usage is TRBJ2-1; D is unclear. The CDR3 has 15 residues. V shed 5 bases and J shed 7 bases, with 18 bases lying between them. The germline V gene has CDR1 LGHNA and CDR2 YSLEER.

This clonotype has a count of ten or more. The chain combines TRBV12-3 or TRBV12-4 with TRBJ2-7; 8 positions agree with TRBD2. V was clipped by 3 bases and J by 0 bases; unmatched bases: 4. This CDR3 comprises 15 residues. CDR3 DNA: TGTGCCAGCAGTTTCGAGGCGGGAGGCTCCTACGAGCAGTACTTC. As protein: CASSFEAGGSYEQYF.

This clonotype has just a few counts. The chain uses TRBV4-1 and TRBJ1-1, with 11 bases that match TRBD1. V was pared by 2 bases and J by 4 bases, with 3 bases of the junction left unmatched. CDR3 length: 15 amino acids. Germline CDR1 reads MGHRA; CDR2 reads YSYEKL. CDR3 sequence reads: CASSQLGQGGTEAFF. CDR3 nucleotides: TGCGCCAGCAGCCAATTGGGACAGGGGGGCACTGAAGCTTTCTTT.

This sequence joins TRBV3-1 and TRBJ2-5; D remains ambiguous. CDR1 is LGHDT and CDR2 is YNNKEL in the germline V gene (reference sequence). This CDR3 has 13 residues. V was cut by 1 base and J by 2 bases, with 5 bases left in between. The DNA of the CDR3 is TGTGCCAGCAGCCAAGTCCCTCAAGAGACCCAGTACTTC. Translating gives CASSQVPQETQYF.

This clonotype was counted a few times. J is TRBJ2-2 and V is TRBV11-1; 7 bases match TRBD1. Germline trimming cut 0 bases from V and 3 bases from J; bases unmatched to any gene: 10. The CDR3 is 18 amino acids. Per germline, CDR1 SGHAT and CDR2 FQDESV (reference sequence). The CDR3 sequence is CASSLARQGITHTGELFF. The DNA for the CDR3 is TGTGCCAGCAGCTTAGCACGACAGGGTATCACGCACACCGGGGAGCTGTTTTTT.

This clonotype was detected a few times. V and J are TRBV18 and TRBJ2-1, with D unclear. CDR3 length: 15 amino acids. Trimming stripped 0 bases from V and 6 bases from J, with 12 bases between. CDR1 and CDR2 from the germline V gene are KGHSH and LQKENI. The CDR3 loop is CASSPPGWVVNEQFF. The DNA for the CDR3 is TGTGCCAGCTCACCACCGGGGTGGGTGGTCAATGAGCAGTTCTTC.